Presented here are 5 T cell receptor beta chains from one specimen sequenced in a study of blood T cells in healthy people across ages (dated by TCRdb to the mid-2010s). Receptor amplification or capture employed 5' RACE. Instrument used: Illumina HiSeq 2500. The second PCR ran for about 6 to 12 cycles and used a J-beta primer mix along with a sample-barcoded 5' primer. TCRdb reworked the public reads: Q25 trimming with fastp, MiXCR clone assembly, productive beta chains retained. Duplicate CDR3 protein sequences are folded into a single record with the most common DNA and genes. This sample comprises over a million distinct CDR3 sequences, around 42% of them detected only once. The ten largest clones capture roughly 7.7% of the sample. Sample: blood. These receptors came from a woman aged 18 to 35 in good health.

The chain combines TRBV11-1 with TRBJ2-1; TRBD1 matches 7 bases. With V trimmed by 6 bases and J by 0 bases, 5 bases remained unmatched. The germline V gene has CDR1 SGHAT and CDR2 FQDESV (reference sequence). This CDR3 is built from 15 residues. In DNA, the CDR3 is TGTGCCAGCAGGTTCGGGACAGTCTCCTACAATGAGCAGTTCTTC. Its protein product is CASRFGTVSYNEQFF. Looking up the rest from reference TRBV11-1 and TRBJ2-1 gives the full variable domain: EAEVAQSPRYKITEKSQAVAFWCDPISGHATLYWYRQILGQGPELLVQFQDESVVDDSQLPKDRFSAERLKGVDSTLKIQPAELGDSAMYLCASRFGTVSYNEQFFGPGTRLTVL.

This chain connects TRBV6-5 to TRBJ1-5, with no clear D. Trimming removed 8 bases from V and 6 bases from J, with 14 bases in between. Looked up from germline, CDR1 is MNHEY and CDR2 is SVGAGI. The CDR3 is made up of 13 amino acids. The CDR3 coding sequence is TGTGCCAGCGCCGGCACAGAACGTCAGCCCCAGCATTTT. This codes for CASAGTERQPQHF.

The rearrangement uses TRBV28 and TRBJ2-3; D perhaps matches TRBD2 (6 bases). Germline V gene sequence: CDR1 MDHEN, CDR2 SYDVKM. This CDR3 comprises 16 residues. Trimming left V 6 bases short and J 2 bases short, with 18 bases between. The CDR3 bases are TGTGCCAGCAGGTCCGGGAGAGAAATAATCACAGATACGCAGTATTTT. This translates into CASRSGREIITDTQYF. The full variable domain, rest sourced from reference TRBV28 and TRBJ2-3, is DVKVTQSSRYLVKRTGEKVFLECVQDMDHENMFWYRQDPGLGLRLIYFSYDVKMKEKGDIPEGYSVSREKKERFSLILESASTNQTSMYLCASRSGREIITDTQYFGPGTRLTVL.

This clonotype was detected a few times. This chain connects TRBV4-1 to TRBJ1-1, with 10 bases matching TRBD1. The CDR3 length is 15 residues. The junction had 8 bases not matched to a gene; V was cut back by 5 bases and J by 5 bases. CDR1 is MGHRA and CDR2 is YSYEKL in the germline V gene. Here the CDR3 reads CASSTRQGAGTEAFF. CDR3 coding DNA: TGCGCCAGCAGCACGCGACAGGGGGCTGGGACTGAAGCTTTCTTT.

The CDR3 nucleotides are TGCGCCAGCACATCCTCGGGAGCCTACAATGAGCAGTTCTTC. Residues: CASTSSGAYNEQFF. V gene TRBV5-1 combines with J gene TRBJ2-1; weak D call: TRBD2 (6 bases). Trimming stripped 6 bases from V and 2 bases from J, with 12 bases between. CDR1 and CDR2 (germline): SGHRS, YFSETQ. The CDR3 is 14 residues long.